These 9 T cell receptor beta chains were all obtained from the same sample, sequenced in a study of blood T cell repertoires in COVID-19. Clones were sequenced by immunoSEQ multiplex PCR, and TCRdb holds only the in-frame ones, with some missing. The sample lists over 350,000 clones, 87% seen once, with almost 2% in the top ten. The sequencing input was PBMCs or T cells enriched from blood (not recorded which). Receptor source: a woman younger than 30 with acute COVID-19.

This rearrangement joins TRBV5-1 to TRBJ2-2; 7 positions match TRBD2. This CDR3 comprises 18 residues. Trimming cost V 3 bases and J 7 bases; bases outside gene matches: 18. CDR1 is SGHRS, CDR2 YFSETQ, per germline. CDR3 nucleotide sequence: TGCGCCAGCAGCTGGCCGCGGGAGCCCCGTTCTTTAGGCGGGGAGCTGTTTTTT. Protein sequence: CASSWPREPRSLGGELFF.

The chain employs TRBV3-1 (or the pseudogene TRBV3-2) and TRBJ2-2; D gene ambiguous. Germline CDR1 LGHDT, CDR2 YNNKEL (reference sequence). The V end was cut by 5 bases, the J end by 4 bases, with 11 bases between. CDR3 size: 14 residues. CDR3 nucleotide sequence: TGTGCCAGCAGCGGCAGGTATAGCACCGGGGAGCTGTTTTTT. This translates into CASSGRYSTGELFF.

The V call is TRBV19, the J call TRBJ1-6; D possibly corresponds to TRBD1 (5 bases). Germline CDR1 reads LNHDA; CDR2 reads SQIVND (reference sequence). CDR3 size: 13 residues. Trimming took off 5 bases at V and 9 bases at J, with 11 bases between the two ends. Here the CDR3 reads CASSVQGISPLHF. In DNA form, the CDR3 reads TGTGCCAGTAGTGTGCAGGGTATTTCACCCCTCCACTTT.

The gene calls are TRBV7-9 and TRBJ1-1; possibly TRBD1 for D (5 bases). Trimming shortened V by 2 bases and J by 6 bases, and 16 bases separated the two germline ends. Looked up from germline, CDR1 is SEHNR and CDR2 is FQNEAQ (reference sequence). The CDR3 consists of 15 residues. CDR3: CASSLTTPGGAEAFF. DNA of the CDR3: TGTGCCAGCAGCTTAACTACGCCCGGGGGGGCTGAAGCTTTCTTT.

CDR3 nucleotides: TGCAGTGCTAGTTCTGGGACTAGCGGGTTTGGTGAGCAGTTCTTC. Encoded protein: CSASSGTSGFGEQFF. The genes are TRBV20-1 and TRBJ2-1; 12 positions agree with TRBD2. Germline CDR1 is DFQATT and CDR2 is SNEGSKA (reference sequence). The ends lost 3 bases at V and 9 bases at J; junction bases unmatched: 9. This CDR3 region has 15 residues.

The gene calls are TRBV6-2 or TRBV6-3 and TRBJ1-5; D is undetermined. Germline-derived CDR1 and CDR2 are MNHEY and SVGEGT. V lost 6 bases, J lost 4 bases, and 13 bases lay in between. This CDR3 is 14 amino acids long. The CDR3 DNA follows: TGTGCCAGCAGCCTACCCGGAGGGAATCAGCCCCAGCATTTT. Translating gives CASSLPGGNQPQHF.

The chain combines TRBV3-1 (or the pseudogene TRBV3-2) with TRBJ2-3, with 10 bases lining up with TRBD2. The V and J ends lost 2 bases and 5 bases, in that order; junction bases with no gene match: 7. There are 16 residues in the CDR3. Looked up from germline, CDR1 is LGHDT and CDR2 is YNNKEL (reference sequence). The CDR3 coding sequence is TGTGCCAGCAGCCAAAACAGCGGGGGGGCCGGAGATACGCAGTATTTT. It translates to CASSQNSGGAGDTQYF.

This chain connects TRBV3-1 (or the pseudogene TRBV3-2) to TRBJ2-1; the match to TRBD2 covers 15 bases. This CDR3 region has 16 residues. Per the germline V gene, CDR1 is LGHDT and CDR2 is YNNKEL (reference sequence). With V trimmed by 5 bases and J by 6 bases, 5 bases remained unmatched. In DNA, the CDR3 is TGTGCCAGCAGCACCTGGACTAGCGGGAGGGCCAATGAGCAGTTCTTC. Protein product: CASSTWTSGRANEQFF.

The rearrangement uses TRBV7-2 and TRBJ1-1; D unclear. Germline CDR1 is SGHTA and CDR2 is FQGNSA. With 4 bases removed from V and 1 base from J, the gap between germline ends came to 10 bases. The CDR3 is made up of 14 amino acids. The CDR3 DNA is TGTGCCAGCAGCTCACGAGCAAGGAACACTGAAGCTTTCTTT. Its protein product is CASSSRARNTEAFF.